These T cell receptor beta chains were read from a single sample in a study of T cells after posttransplantation cyclophosphamide. TCRdb keeps only in-frame clones here, not all; method: immunoSEQ multiplex PCR. The sample contains tens of thousands of clones, about nine tenths of which appear only once. Sequenced material: PBMCs, taken about 64 days after allogeneic stem cell transplant with posttransplant cyclophosphamide. All receptors come from a male patient aged 60-69 years who received an allogeneic stem cell transplant from a related donor and was CMV-positive. Certain T cells may be donor cells from the graft. CDR3s include the opening cysteine and the closing phenylalanine or tryptophan. The size field is filled for only some rows; it gives once, few, many or a size class.

15	-	TRBV10-3	TRBJ2-2	CAISGRDSSGGELFF
18	-	TRBV9	TRBJ2-3	CASSPTPRAGGLGDTQYF
16	-	TRBV21-1	TRBJ1-2	CASTPHNRRAGYGYTF
13	-	TRBV27	TRBJ1-1	CASSRGGWRMAFF
14	-	TRBV6-5	TRBJ1-2	CASSYGDQNYGYTF
16	-	TRBV6-4	TRBJ2-3	CASSDSGGGPTDTQYF
15	-	TRBV5-5	TRBJ1-6	CASSQPRGGNSPLHF
16	-	TRBV10-3	TRBJ2-3	CATAGTTAPSTDTQYF
14	-	TRBV6-5	TRBJ1-1	CASSNSQVYTEAFF
16	-	TRBV4-1	TRBJ1-2	CASSQDGDRAGYGYTF
12	-	TRBV6-6	TRBJ1-6	CASSSGNSPLHF
13	-	TRBV29-1	TRBJ2-3	CSVAGGGTDTQYF
14	few	TRBV6-4	TRBJ2-1	CASSREGGANEQFF
15	-	TRBV6-5	TRBJ1-1	CASSQDYRGSTEAFF
14	-	TRBV4-1	TRBJ2-3	CASSQGLPGLRQYF
15	-	TRBV19	TRBJ1-2	CASSEQVLANYGYTF
15	-	TRBV9	TRBJ2-2	CASSPRTGNTGELFF
15	-	TRBV2	TRBJ2-2	CASSLAGGPTGELFF
15	-	TRBV5-6	TRBJ2-5	CASSRLTPGVETQYF
16	once	TRBV2	TRBJ1-5	CASSSSLKREDQPQHF
16	-	TRBV27	TRBJ1-1	CAILRVGALGDTEAFF
11	-	TRBV14	TRBJ2-3	CASSQGRTQYF
17	-	TRBV18	TRBJ1-1	CASSPLLTGGSDTEAFF
17	-	TRBV4-2	TRBJ1-2	CASSPSDQTGGVDGYTF
14	-	TRBV5-1	TRBJ2-4	CASRPAGGPDIQYF
14	-	TRBV28	TRBJ1-1	CASSFSSSQGFGFF
17	once	TRBV2	TRBJ2-1	CASSKRDSISSYNEQFF
15	-	TRBV7-6	TRBJ1-1	CASSLRPSGSTEAFF